Sequencing of this T cell receptor (beta chain) was carried out in a study of CD8 T cells in ankylosing spondylitis. Broader study findings: Peripheral blood held disease-linked clones only at relatively low frequency, and these were CD8+.

TCRdb re-derived calls from the 5' RACE reads in MiXCR, one entry per CDR3 protein. The sample has 210,000 or so distinct CDR3 sequences; under 30% are singletons. Turning to this clonotype: Antigen specificity is unknown.

Germline CDR1 DFQATT, CDR2 SNEGSKA (reference sequence). The CDR3 has 11 amino acids. This TCR was sampled from a male donor with ankylosing spondylitis or in good health (not recorded which). Sample: blood, either unsorted or a sorted T cell fraction (not recorded which). The chain employs TRBV20-1 and TRBJ1-2, with 9 bases fitting TRBD1. The CDR3 spells CSLTGGDGYTF. The CDR3 coding sequence is TGCAGCCTGACAGGGGGAGATGGCTACACCTTC.